The 14 T cell receptor beta chains given below trace back to one sample, sequenced in a study of cytomegalovirus exposure and HLA in healthy donors (dated by TCRdb to 2015 to 2018). The method was the immunoSEQ multiplex PCR assay. The multiplex PCR relied on a mix of 60 forward primers for TCR Vbeta segments and 13 reverse primers for TCR Jbeta segments. The clones in this table, taken by TCRdb from immuneACCESS, are in-frame only. Not every clone is retained; where verified, under half of the shortfall comes from an unresolved V gene, and the cause of the rest is unknown. A total of about 140,000 clones appear in this sample, about 86% of them only once. Approximately 4.7% of the sample rests with the top ten. Sequences were obtained from PBMCs. These receptors were taken from a woman aged 25 to 39 in good health and CMV-seronegative.

This clone has only one observation. The chain has TRBV2 and TRBJ2-2; TRBD2 is a possible D gene (6 bases). The V gene lost 8 bases and the J gene lost 5 bases, with 12 bases spanning the gap. Germline V gene data show CDR1 as SNHLY and CDR2 as FYNNEI. The CDR3 runs 13 residues. DNA of the CDR3: TGTGCCAGCTACGGGAGTAGAACCGGGGAGCTGTTTTTT. As protein: CASYGSRTGELFF.

This sequence joins TRBV19 and TRBJ2-7; D uncertain. The germline V gene encodes CDR1 LNHDA and CDR2 SQIVND (reference sequence). V gave up 4 bases and J gave up 0 bases, with 13 bases separating them. CDR3 size: 15 residues. The CDR3 region is CASSRAAYFSYEQYF. DNA of the CDR3: TGTGCCAGTAGTAGGGCAGCCTACTTCTCCTACGAGCAGTACTTC. The full variable domain, its missing parts supplied by reference TRBV19 and TRBJ2-7, is DGGITQSPKYLFRKEGQNVTLSCEQNLNHDAMYWYRQDPGQGLRLIYYSQIVNDFQKGDIAEGYSVSREKKESFPLTVTSAQKNPTAFYLCASSRAAYFSYEQYFGPGTRLTVT.

V gene TRBV10-3 combines with J gene TRBJ1-1; the match to TRBD1 covers 10 bases. There are 13 residues in the CDR3. CDR1 and CDR2 from the germline V gene are ENHRY and SYGVKD. V gave up 9 bases and J gave up 5 bases; unmatched junction bases: 6. The CDR3 protein is CAMRQGALTEAFF. The DNA for the CDR3 is TGTGCCATGCGACAGGGGGCACTTACTGAAGCTTTCTTT.

The V gene is TRBV7-2, the J gene TRBJ1-2; possibly TRBD1 for D (5 bases). V dropped 3 bases and J dropped 8 bases, with 16 bases sitting between them. CDR3 length: 14 residues. The germline gives CDR1 SGHTA, CDR2 FQGNSA. The CDR3 DNA reads as TGTGCCAGCAGCTTTACCGGGGGACCGCAGGGCTACACCTTC. This codes for CASSFTGGPQGYTF.

This chain links TRBV7-9 with TRBJ1-1; a weak D match, TRBD1 (6 bases). The germline CDR1 and CDR2 sequences are SEHNR and FQNEAQ (reference sequence). The CDR3 consists of 12 residues. V was clipped by 5 bases and J by 9 bases, with 13 bases between them. The CDR3 is CASSPGVPKAFF. The DNA for the CDR3 is TGTGCCAGCAGCCCAGGGGTCCCGAAAGCTTTCTTT. Supplemented by reference TRBV7-9 and TRBJ1-1, the full variable domain reads DTGVSQNPRHKITKRGQNVTFRCDPISEHNRLYWYRQTLGQGPEFLTYFQNEAQLEKSRLLSDRFSAERPKGSFSTLEIQRTEQGDSAMYLCASSPGVPKAFFGQGTRLTVV.

The rearrangement uses TRBV6-5 and TRBJ2-2; 9 bases agree with TRBD2. The V and J ends lost 2 bases and 4 bases, in that order; junction bases with no gene match: 5. In germline, CDR1 is MNHEY, CDR2 SVGAGI. The CDR3 is made up of 16 amino acids. The chain's CDR3 is CASSYGGLARTGELFF. The CDR3 DNA follows: TGTGCCAGCAGTTACGGGGGACTAGCTCGCACCGGGGAGCTGTTTTTT.

A remark on this clone: One end of the junction fails to match germline, which may point to a read error. The chain employs TRBV7-9 and TRBJ1-1; 11 bases align to TRBD1. Germline V gives CDR1 SEHNR, CDR2 FQNEAQ (reference sequence). The CDR3 runs to 15 residues. The CDR3 DNA sequence: TGTTCCAGCAGCTCCCGGGGACAGGGGGACACTGAAGCTTTCTTT. Translating it yields CSSSSRGQGDTEAFF.

The chain combines TRBV28 with TRBJ1-2; D unresolved. This CDR3 is 12 amino acids long. V shed 2 bases and J shed 5 bases, with 6 bases lying between them. Germline values: CDR1 MDHEN, CDR2 SYDVKM. CDR3 protein: CASSLLGYGYTF. The DNA of the CDR3 is TGTGCCAGCAGTTTACTCGGGTATGGCTACACCTTC.

This clone was picked up a small number of times. This sequence joins TRBV4-1 and TRBJ1-4; no clear D. Trimming shortened V by 4 bases and J by 5 bases, and 14 bases separated the two germline ends. Per germline, CDR1 MGHRA and CDR2 YSYEKL. The CDR3 runs 15 residues. The CDR3 nucleotides are TGCGCCAGCAGCCCTAGTACCGGGAAAAATGAAAAACTGTTTTTT. This sequence encodes CASSPSTGKNEKLFF.

The chain recombines TRBV7-9 with TRBJ1-2, with TRBD1 matching over 10 bases. The CDR3 is 13 amino acids. The germline gives CDR1 SEHNR, CDR2 FQNEAQ (reference sequence). The ends lost 4 bases at V and 6 bases at J; junction bases unmatched: 2. The CDR3 loop reads CASSSTGGDGYTF. The CDR3 nucleotides read TGTGCCAGCAGCTCGACAGGGGGCGATGGCTACACCTTC. The whole variable domain, filled in from reference TRBV7-9 and TRBJ1-2, reads DTGVSQNPRHKITKRGQNVTFRCDPISEHNRLYWYRQTLGQGPEFLTYFQNEAQLEKSRLLSDRFSAERPKGSFSTLEIQRTEQGDSAMYLCASSSTGGDGYTFGSGTRLTVV.

This clone was seen only a few times. The rearrangement uses TRBV6-5 and TRBJ1-1; 11 bases match TRBD1. J gave up 5 bases and V 7 bases, and 6 bases lay outside the gene matches. This CDR3 spans 14 amino acids. Germline CDR1 reads MNHEY; CDR2 reads SVGAGI. CDR3 loop: CASTRTGGWTEAFF. CDR3 coding DNA: TGTGCCAGCACGAGGACAGGGGGCTGGACTGAAGCTTTCTTT.

The chain employs TRBV23-1 and TRBJ2-2, with D maybe TRBD2 (6 bases). TRBV23-1 is recorded as an ORF, its role being uncertain. The V gene lost 0 bases and the J gene lost 7 bases, with 12 bases spanning the gap. The CDR3 is 15 residues long. This chain's CDR3 is CASSQSPGTHGELFF. As DNA, the CDR3 is TGCGCCAGCAGTCAATCCCCAGGGACTCACGGGGAGCTGTTTTTT.

This sequence joins TRBV5-6 and TRBJ1-6; the match to TRBD1 covers 7 bases. Trimming removed 3 bases from V and 13 bases from J; junction bases left unmatched: 10. This CDR3 is built from 14 residues. CDR1 and CDR2 (germline): SGHDT, YYEEEE. This chain's CDR3 is CASSWGTAGGPLHF. The CDR3 DNA sequence: TGTGCCAGCAGCTGGGGGACAGCGGGTGGGCCCCTCCACTTT.

V gene TRBV18 combines with J gene TRBJ1-6; 7 bases fit TRBD1. CDR1 and CDR2 (germline): KGHSH, LQKENI. The CDR3 is 14 residues long. J gave up 10 bases and V 0 bases, and 3 bases lay outside the gene matches. The CDR3 DNA is TGTGCCAGCTCACCACCAGACAGGGCCTCACCCCTCCACTTT. It yields the protein CASSPPDRASPLHF.